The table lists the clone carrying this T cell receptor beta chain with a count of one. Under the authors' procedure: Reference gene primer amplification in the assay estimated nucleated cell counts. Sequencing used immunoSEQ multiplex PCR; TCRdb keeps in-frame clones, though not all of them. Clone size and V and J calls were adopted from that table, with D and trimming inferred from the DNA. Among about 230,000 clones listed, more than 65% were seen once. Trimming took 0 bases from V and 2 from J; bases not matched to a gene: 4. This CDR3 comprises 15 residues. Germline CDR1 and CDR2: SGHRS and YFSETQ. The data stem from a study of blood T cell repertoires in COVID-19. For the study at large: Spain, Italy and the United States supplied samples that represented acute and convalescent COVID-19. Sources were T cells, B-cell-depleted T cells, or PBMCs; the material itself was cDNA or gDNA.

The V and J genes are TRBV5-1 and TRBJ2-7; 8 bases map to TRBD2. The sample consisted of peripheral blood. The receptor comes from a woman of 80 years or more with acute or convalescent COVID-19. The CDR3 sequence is CASSLDRLATYEQYF. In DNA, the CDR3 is TGCGCCAGCAGCTTGGATCGACTAGCGACCTACGAGCAGTACTTC.